The sample holds many counts of the clone carrying this TCR beta chain. What it binds is unknown. The data were taken from a study of T-cell reconstitution after alpha-beta-depleted transplantation in children. Study-wide results and limits: Recipient T cells and thymic progenitors that survived were the source of the high TCRbeta diversity seen at day 60 in some patients. Several hundred rapidly expanded clones from non-depleted graft cells reportedly supplied alpha-beta T cells about two months post-transplant. The authors attributed T-cell counts and diversity one year after transplant mostly to newly produced T cells.

Germline V lookup: CDR1 LGHNT, CDR2 FRNRAP. Trimming shortened V by 6 bases and J by 1 base, and 9 bases separated the two germline ends. There are 13 residues in the CDR3. The authors prepared the TCRbeta library with unique molecular identifiers. Using its own MiXCR run on the PCR reads, TCRdb lists one record per CDR3 protein. The table includes roughly 240,000 distinct CDR3 sequences, roughly 8% detected once. The starting material was PBMCs, mostly from graft donor cells, obtained 180 days after TCRalphabeta/CD19-depleted stem cell transplant. This sequence joins TRBV12-5 and TRBJ1-1; D call uncertain. The receptor's source is a male patient between 5 and 17 years old who had a stem cell transplant for acute lymphoblastic leukemia, so the T cells may come from the graft donor. CDR3 residues: CASGERRNTEAFF. CDR3 nucleotides: TGTGCTAGTGGAGAAAGGAGGAACACTGAAGCTTTCTTT.